This T cell receptor beta chain stems from a study of shared clonotypes between healthy human individuals. Study-wide findings and caveats: Rarefaction showed sorted-subset sequencing was incomplete despite large depth. Estimated clonotype richness was generally higher in naive than memory subsets.

Germline V CDR1 and CDR2: GTSNPN, SVGIG (reference sequence). This CDR3 spans 13 amino acids. V lost 7 bases and J lost 7; bases outside the gene matches: 9. Worth noting for this clone: Its target is unknown.

Splitting the CD4+ cells yielded a CD45RA+ naive subset and a CD45RA-negative memory subset. For each subset, genomic DNA was distributed in equal portions over several immunoSEQ plates. This table comes from immunoSEQ multiplex PCR, and its TCRdb copy is limited to in-frame clones, with some not included. The data show 2 million to 2.5 million clones, with about 92% seen just once and 0.39% held by the top ten. This clonotype originated in a man younger than 30 in good health. Some clones in this sample may be carry-over from other donors' samples. The genes are TRBV30 and TRBJ2-2; 7 bases line up with TRBD1. The sample consisted of naive CD4+ T cells from PBMCs. Subset specified: CD45RA+ positively selected. The CDR3 protein is CAFIEQGNGELFF. For the CDR3, the DNA is TGTGCCTTTATCGAACAGGGGAACGGGGAGCTGTTTTTT.